One sample yielded the 17 T cell receptor beta chains listed below, sequenced in a study of cytomegalovirus exposure and HLA in healthy donors. Researchers ran the PCR with 60 Vbeta and 13 Jbeta primers. The protocol was immunoSEQ multiplex PCR, while the TCRdb copy is restricted to in-frame clones and leaves out a portion. The sample holds roughly 220,000 clones, around 80% seen once. The sequenced sample was PBMCs. Receptor source: a man aged 30 to 45 in good health and CMV-seronegative.

V usage is TRBV7-2 and J usage is TRBJ2-7; 10 bases fit TRBD2. The V segment lost 2 bases and the J segment 4 bases; nucleotides outside the gene matches: 8. CDR3 length: 16 residues. Per germline, CDR1 SGHTA and CDR2 FQGNSA. CDR3 region: CASSLNLAGAPYEQYF. The CDR3 region has the DNA TGTGCCAGCAGCTTAAATCTAGCGGGGGCCCCTTACGAGCAGTACTTC. Full variable domain (outside the CDR3, taken from reference TRBV7-2 and TRBJ2-7): GAGVSQSPSNKVTEKGKDVELRCDPISGHTALYWYRQSLGQGLEFLIYFQGNSAPDKSGLPSDRFSAERTGGSVSTLTIQRTQQEDSAVYLCASSLNLAGAPYEQYFGPGTRLTVT.

The chain joins TRBV27 to TRBJ2-5; TRBD1 matches at 9 bases. This CDR3 contains 15 residues. The trim removed 5 bases at V and 6 bases at J, leaving 10 bases unmatched. CDR1 is MNHEY, CDR2 SMNVEV, per germline (reference sequence). CDR3 sequence (DNA): TGTGCCAGCAGTCCCTCCGGGACAGGGAGTAAGACCCAGTACTTC. This codes for CASSPSGTGSKTQYF.

V and J are TRBV28 and TRBJ1-6; tentatively, D is TRBD1 (5 bases). Germline V gene sequence: CDR1 MDHEN, CDR2 SYDVKM. This CDR3 is 13 amino acids long. V was trimmed by 5 bases and J by 9 bases, leaving 11 bases between them. The DNA of the CDR3 is TGTGCCAGCAGTCCGGGGGTCGGTTCACCCCTCCACTTT. It yields the protein CASSPGVGSPLHF. The complete variable domain, with remaining parts taken from reference TRBV28 and TRBJ1-6, reads DVKVTQSSRYLVKRTGEKVFLECVQDMDHENMFWYRQDPGLGLRLIYFSYDVKMKEKGDIPEGYSVSREKKERFSLILESASTNQTSMYLCASSPGVGSPLHFGNGTRLTVT.

This clone showed up just a few times. This sequence joins TRBV9 and TRBJ2-7; maybe TRBD1 (5 bases). The CDR3 is made up of 13 amino acids. Germline lookup yields CDR1 SGDLS and CDR2 YYNGEE. Trimming removed 4 bases at V and 4 bases at J, with 12 bases between. The CDR3 DNA reads as TGTGCCAGCAGCACCGGGCAGGGATACGAGCAGTACTTC. This codes for CASSTGQGYEQYF.

The J gene is TRBJ1-5, the V gene TRBV28, with D possibly TRBD1 on 5 matching bases. The V gene lost 6 bases and the J gene lost 7 bases, with 13 bases spanning the gap. In germline, CDR1 is MDHEN, CDR2 SYDVKM. The CDR3 totals 13 residues. The CDR3 sequence: CASRPQGVQPQHF. As DNA, the CDR3 is TGTGCCAGCAGGCCCCAAGGGGTCCAGCCCCAGCATTTT.

The chain has TRBV4-2 and TRBJ2-1; 10 bases map to TRBD2. CDR1 and CDR2 (germline): LGHNA, YNFKEQ. J was trimmed by 4 bases and V by 2 bases; bases with no gene match: 14. This CDR3 contains 19 residues. CDR3 nucleotide sequence: TGTGCCAGCAGCCAATCATTCCTTCTTATAGCGGGGGGTTACAATGAGCAGTTCTTC. Protein product: CASSQSFLLIAGGYNEQFF.

The V call is TRBV9, the J call TRBJ2-3; a weak D match, TRBD1 (5 bases). Trimming took off 0 bases at V and 4 bases at J, with 9 bases between the two ends. There are 14 residues in the CDR3. Germline CDR1 reads SGDLS; CDR2 reads YYNGEE. This CDR3 is CASSVEGLSDTQYF. The CDR3 DNA is TGTGCCAGCAGCGTAGAGGGGTTATCAGATACGCAGTATTTT. Full variable domain (remainder filled in from reference TRBV9 and TRBJ2-3): DSGVTQTPKHLITATGQRVTLRCSPRSGDLSVYWYQQSLDQGLQFLIQYYNGEERAKGNILERFSAQQFPDLHSELNLSSLELGDSALYFCASSVEGLSDTQYFGPGTRLTVL.

The gene calls are TRBV7-9 and TRBJ2-5, with D possibly TRBD1 on 5 matching bases. Trimming took 6 bases from V and 1 from J, leaving 15 bases between them. The CDR3 spans 15 residues. CDR1 and CDR2 from the germline V gene are SEHNR and FQNEAQ (reference sequence). CDR3 sequence (DNA): TGTGCCAGCAGTTCCCAGGGAACCCTCCAAGAGACCCAGTACTTC. Translation gives CASSSQGTLQETQYF.

The chain's CDR3 is CASSVEANSYTDTQYF. CDR3 DNA sequence: TGTGCCAGCAGCGTAGAAGCCAATTCGTACACAGATACGCAGTATTTT. The chain has TRBV9 and TRBJ2-3; D is unclear. Germline-derived CDR1 and CDR2 are SGDLS and YYNGEE. Trimming pared 0 bases from V and 2 bases from J, leaving 13 bases between. The CDR3 extends over 16 amino acids. The whole variable domain, remainder taken from reference TRBV9 and TRBJ2-3, is DSGVTQTPKHLITATGQRVTLRCSPRSGDLSVYWYQQSLDQGLQFLIQYYNGEERAKGNILERFSAQQFPDLHSELNLSSLELGDSALYFCASSVEANSYTDTQYFGPGTRLTVL.

The V call is TRBV11-2, the J call TRBJ1-5; the D is unclear. The CDR3 runs 13 residues. Germline CDR1 SGHAT, CDR2 FQNNGV. V was pared by 1 base and J by 8 bases, with 9 bases between. The CDR3 here is CASSLGVQEPQHF. The CDR3 bases are TGTGCCAGCAGCTTAGGAGTGCAAGAGCCCCAGCATTTT.

This clone counts as medium-sized. The gene calls are TRBV5-1 and TRBJ1-5, with D maybe TRBD1 (6 bases). Deletions cut 3 bases from V and 5 bases from J, with 9 bases between. The CDR3 covers 13 residues. Germline CDR1 is SGHRS and CDR2 is YFSETQ. The CDR3: CASSSEGDQPQHF. CDR3 nucleotides: TGCGCCAGCAGCTCAGAGGGGGATCAGCCCCAGCATTTT.

This chain connects TRBV15 to TRBJ2-7; TRBD1 might be the D (5 bases). Trimming removed 5 bases at V and 4 bases at J, with 9 bases between. Germline loops: CDR1 LNHNV, CDR2 YYDKDF (reference sequence). The CDR3 has 12 residues. CDR3 nucleotide sequence: TGTGCCACCAGCGAGGACACTTACGAGCAGTACTTC. As protein: CATSEDTYEQYF. The entire variable domain, with the rest obtained from reference TRBV15 and TRBJ2-7, is as follows: DAMVIQNPRYQVTQFGKPVTLSCSQTLNHNVMYWYQQKSSQAPKLLFHYYDKDFNNEADTPDNFQSRRPNTSFCFLDIRSPGLGDTAMYLCATSEDTYEQYFGPGTRLTVT.

The V and J genes are TRBV28 and TRBJ1-1; 11 bases line up with TRBD1. This CDR3 has 14 residues. Trimming cost V 5 bases and J 4 bases; bases outside gene matches: 3. Looked up from germline, CDR1 is MDHEN and CDR2 is SYDVKM. The CDR3 nucleotides are TGTGCCAGCAGTCCGGGGACAGGGGGCACTGAAGCTTTCTTT. Its translation is CASSPGTGGTEAFF.

This chain uses TRBV19 with TRBJ1-6; the D gene is possibly TRBD1 (6 bases). The CDR3 totals 14 residues. V lost 5 bases and J 9 bases, leaving 14 bases between the germline ends. Per the germline V gene, CDR1 is LNHDA and CDR2 is SQIVND (reference sequence). CDR3 region: CASSFQGRTSPLHF. The CDR3 DNA sequence: TGTGCCAGTAGTTTTCAGGGGCGGACTTCACCCCTCCACTTT. Combining the CDR3 with reference TRBV19 and TRBJ1-6 gives the whole variable domain DGGITQSPKYLFRKEGQNVTLSCEQNLNHDAMYWYRQDPGQGLRLIYYSQIVNDFQKGDIAEGYSVSREKKESFPLTVTSAQKNPTAFYLCASSFQGRTSPLHFGNGTRLTVT.

V usage is TRBV29-1 and J usage is TRBJ2-1, with D uncertain. The germline V gene encodes CDR1 SQVTM and CDR2 ANQGSEA. Deletions cut 4 bases from V and 5 bases from J, with 12 bases between. The CDR3 sequence is 13 residues long. The CDR3 here is CSVGIKRNNEQFF. Here the CDR3 DNA reads TGCAGCGTTGGAATAAAGAGGAACAATGAGCAGTTCTTC.

The chain recombines TRBV4-2 with TRBJ2-3; D is perhaps TRBD2 (5 bases). Germline values: CDR1 LGHNA, CDR2 YNFKEQ. The CDR3 has 13 residues. The V and J ends lost 3 bases and 5 bases respectively, with 9 bases between them. CDR3 DNA: TGTGCCAGCAGCCATGTACTAGTAGATACGCAGTATTTT. It specifies CASSHVLVDTQYF.

The chain links TRBV5-1 to TRBJ2-2; 9 nucleotides agree with TRBD2. The germline V gene encodes CDR1 SGHRS and CDR2 YFSETQ. CDR3 length: 17 amino acids. V shed 3 bases, J shed 5 bases, and the junction held 11 bases outside the gene matches. The CDR3 nucleotides are TGCGCCAGCAGCTCCCTGCTCGGCGGGGGGGGAACCGGGGAGCTGTTTTTT. It encodes CASSSLLGGGGTGELFF.